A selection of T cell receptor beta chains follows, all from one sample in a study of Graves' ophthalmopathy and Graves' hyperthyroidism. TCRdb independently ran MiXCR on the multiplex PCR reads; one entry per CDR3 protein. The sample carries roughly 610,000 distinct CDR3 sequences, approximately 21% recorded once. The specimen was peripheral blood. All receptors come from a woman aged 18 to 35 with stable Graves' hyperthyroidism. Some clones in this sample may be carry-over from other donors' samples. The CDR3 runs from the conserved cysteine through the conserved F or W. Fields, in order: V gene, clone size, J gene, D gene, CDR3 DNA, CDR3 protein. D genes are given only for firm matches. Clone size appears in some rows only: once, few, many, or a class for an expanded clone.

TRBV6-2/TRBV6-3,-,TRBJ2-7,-,TGTGCCAGCAATTTACTTCAGGGATTGATCTACGAGCAGTACTTC,CASNLLQGLIYEQYF
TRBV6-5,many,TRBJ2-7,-,TGTGCCAGCAGGTACGACAGTGGCTCCTACGAGCAGTACTTC,CASRYDSGSYEQYF
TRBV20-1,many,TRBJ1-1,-,TGCAGTGCTAGGGACAGAGTCATGAACACTGAAGCTTTCTTT,CSARDRVMNTEAFF
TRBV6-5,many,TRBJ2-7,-,TGTGCCAGTAGTTACTCCGGCCCCCCGAACCACGAGCAGTACTTC,CASSYSGPPNHEQYF
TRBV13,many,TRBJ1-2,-,TGTGCCAGCAGAATTTCCGACGGAGCTTATGGCTACACCTTC,CASRISDGAYGYTF
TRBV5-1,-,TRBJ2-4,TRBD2,TGCGCCAGCAAGGGGAGCGGGGGGACAGCCAAAAACATTCAGTACTTC,CASKGSGGTAKNIQYF
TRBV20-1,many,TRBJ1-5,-,TGCAGTGCTAGATCGTTTGGTGGCAATCAGCCCCAGCATTTT,CSARSFGGNQPQHF
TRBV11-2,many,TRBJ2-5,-,TGTGCCAGCAGCTTATGGGTATGGGGGGCTTACCAAGAGACCCAGTACTTC,CASSLWVWGAYQETQYF
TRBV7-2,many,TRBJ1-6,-,TGTGCCAGCAAGTCGTGGGCCCGCGGTTCTACCCATTCACCCCTCCACTTT,CASKSWARGSTHSPLHF
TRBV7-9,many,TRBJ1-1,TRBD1,TGTGCCAGCAGCTCCTACAGGGGAGGCACTGAAGCTTTCTTT,CASSSYRGGTEAFF
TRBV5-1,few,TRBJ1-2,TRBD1,TGCGCCAGCAGCGATCCGGGACAGGGGATCGATGGCTACACCTTC,CASSDPGQGIDGYTF
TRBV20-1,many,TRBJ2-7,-,TGCAGTGCTATCCTAGAGGTGGAGTACGAGCAGTACTTC,CSAILEVEYEQYF
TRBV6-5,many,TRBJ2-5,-,TGTGCCAGCAGTTACTCGCCGAAGGGGTGGGAGACCCAGTACTTC,CASSYSPKGWETQYF
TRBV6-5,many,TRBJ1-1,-,TGTGCCAGCAGCCTCGGGGAGGCGAACACTGAAGCTTTCTTT,CASSLGEANTEAFF
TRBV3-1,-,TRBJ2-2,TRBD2,TGTGCCAGCAGCCCTAGACTAGCGGGAATCTGGGCCGGGGAGCTGTTTTTT,CASSPRLAGIWAGELFF
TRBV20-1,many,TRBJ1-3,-,TGCAGTGCTAGACTTGCGGGGAGCTACTCTGGAAACACCATATATTTT,CSARLAGSYSGNTIYF
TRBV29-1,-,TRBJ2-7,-,TGCAGCGTTGGAGTCAAGGCGGGCTACGAGCAGTACTTC,CSVGVKAGYEQYF
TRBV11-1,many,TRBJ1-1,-,TGTGCCAGCAGCCCTGGGGTGCGGGGGCCGAACACTGAAGCTTTCTTT,CASSPGVRGPNTEAFF
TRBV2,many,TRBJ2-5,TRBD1,TGTGCCAGGGACAGGCTAATCCCGGGGGAGACCCAGTACTTC,CARDRLIPGETQYF
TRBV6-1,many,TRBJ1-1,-,TGTGCCAGCAGTCCAGGTCACGGTTTAACAGCGAACACTGAAGCTTTCTTT,CASSPGHGLTANTEAFF
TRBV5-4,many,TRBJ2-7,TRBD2,TGTGCCAGCAGCTTGGAGGGTCGTAGCGGGAGAAGCAAGACCTACGAGCAGTACTTC,CASSLEGRSGRSKTYEQYF
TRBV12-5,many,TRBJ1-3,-,TGTGCTAGTGCCCCAATAGTTGGTGGAAACACCATATATTTT,CASAPIVGGNTIYF
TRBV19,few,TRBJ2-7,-,TGTGCCAGTAGTATTAACAGGGAGGACGAGCAGTACTTC,CASSINREDEQYF
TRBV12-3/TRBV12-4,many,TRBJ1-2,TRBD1,TGTGCCAGCAGCCAGGGACAGGGGGATGGCTACACCTTC,CASSQGQGDGYTF
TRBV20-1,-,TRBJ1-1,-,TGCAGTGCTAGAGAGGGGGGAGTGACTGAAGCTTTCTTT,CSAREGGVTEAFF
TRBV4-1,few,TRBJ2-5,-,TGCGCCAGCAGCCAGTTCCCGGTCCTAGAGACCCAGTACTTC,CASSQFPVLETQYF
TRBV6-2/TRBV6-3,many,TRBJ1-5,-,TGTGCCAGCAGGTGGGGGAGGCAGACCTCGGCTCAGCCCCAGCATTTT,CASRWGRQTSAQPQHF
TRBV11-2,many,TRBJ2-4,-,TGTGCCAGCAGCTTATTAGGGGGAGGCATTAAGTACTTC,CASSLLGGGIKYF
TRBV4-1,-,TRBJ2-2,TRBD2,TGCGCCAGCAGCCAGACTAGCGGGGCTACCGGGGAGCTGTTTTTT,CASSQTSGATGELFF
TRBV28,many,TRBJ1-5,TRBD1,TGTGCCAGCAGTCCACCGGGACAGGGGGTTCAGCCCCAGCATTTT,CASSPPGQGVQPQHF
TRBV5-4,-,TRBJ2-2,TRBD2,TGTGCCAGCAGCTCCCGGACTAGCGGGGGGGCTTTTACCGGGGAGCTGTTTTTT,CASSSRTSGGAFTGELFF
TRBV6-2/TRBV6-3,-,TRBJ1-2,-,TGTGCCAGCAGTACTGGACGGATAACTACTCTCTATGGCTACACCTTC,CASSTGRITTLYGYTF
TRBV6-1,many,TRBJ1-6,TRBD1,TGTGCCAGCAGTGCAGGGGGGAATTCACCCCTCCACTTT,CASSAGGNSPLHF
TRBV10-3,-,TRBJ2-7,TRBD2,TGTGCCATCAAGGGGACTAGCGGGGGGGCATACGAGCAGTACTTC,CAIKGTSGGAYEQYF
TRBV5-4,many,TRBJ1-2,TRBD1,TGTGCCAGCAGCAAGGGACAGTCCTATGGCTACACCTTC,CASSKGQSYGYTF
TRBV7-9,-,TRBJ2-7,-,TGTGCCTTCACCCAGGGGGGTCCCGAGCAGTACTTC,CAFTQGGPEQYF
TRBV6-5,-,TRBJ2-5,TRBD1,TGTGCCAGCGCGACAGGGGAAGAGACCCAGTACTTC,CASATGEETQYF
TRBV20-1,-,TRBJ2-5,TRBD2,TGCAGTGCTATCCGGTCAGCGGGGGGGTTTGGGGAGACCCAGTACTTC,CSAIRSAGGFGETQYF
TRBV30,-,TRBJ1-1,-,TGTGCCTGGACCCTGACTATGAACACTGAAGCTTTCTTT,CAWTLTMNTEAFF